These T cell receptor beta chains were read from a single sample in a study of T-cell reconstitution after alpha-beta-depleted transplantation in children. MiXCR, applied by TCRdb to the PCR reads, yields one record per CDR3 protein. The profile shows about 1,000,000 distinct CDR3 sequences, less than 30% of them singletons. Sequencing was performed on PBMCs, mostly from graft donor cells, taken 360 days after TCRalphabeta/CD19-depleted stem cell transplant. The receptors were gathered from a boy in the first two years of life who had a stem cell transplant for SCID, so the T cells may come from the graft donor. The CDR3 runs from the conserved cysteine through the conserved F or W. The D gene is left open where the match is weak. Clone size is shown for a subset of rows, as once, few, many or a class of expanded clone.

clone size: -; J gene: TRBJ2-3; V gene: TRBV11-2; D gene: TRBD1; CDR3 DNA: TGTGCCAGCAGCTTAGTGGGGACAGGGAGGATGACAGATACGCAGTATTTT; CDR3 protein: CASSLVGTGRMTDTQYF
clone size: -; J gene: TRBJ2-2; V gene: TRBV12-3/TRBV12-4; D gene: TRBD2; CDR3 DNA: TGTGCCACCCTGGCGGGGGAGGTTACGAACACCGGGGAGCTGTTTTTT; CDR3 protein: CATLAGEVTNTGELFF
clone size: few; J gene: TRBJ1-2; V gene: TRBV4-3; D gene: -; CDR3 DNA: TGCGCCAGCAGCCAAGTATTTTCGGGCAGAGGGAACAATGGCTACACCTTC; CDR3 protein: CASSQVFSGRGNNGYTF
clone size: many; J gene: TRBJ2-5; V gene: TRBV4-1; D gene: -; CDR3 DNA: TGCGCCAGCAGCCAAGATCTTGTGCAATACTCCGGGACCCAAGAGACCCAGTACTTC; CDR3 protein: CASSQDLVQYSGTQETQYF
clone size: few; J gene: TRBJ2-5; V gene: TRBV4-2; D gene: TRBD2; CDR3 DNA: TGTGCCAGCAGCCAAGGAGTGACTAGCCACGAGACCCAGTACTTC; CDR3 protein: CASSQGVTSHETQYF
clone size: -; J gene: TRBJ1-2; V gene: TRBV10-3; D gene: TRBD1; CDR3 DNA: TGTGCCATCAGTGGGGTCCGGGACAGGGACTATGGCTACACCTTC; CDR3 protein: CAISGVRDRDYGYTF
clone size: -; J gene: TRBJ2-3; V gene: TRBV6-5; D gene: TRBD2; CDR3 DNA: TGTGCCAGCAGTTCAGCGGGGGCCGGATCAGATACGCAGTATTTT; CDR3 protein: CASSSAGAGSDTQYF
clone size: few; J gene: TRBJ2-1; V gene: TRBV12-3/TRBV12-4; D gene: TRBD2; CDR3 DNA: TGTGCCAGCAGTTTAGCCGGGACTACACCCTACAATGAGCAGTTCTTC; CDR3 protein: CASSLAGTTPYNEQFF
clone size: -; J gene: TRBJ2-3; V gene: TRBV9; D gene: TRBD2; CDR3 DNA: TGTGCCAGCAGCGTAGTCGGACTAGCGGGGACAGATACGCAGTATTTT; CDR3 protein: CASSVVGLAGTDTQYF
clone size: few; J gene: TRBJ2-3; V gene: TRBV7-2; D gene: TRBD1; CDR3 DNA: TGTGCCAGCAGCTTACTACAGGGGCACACAGATACGCAGTATTTT; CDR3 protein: CASSLLQGHTDTQYF
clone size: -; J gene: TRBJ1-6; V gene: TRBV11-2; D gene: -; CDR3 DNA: TGTGCCAGCAGCACCTTTACAGGGACCTATAATTCACCCCTCCACTTT; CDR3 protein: CASSTFTGTYNSPLHF
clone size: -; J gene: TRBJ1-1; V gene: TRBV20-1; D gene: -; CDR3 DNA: TGCAGTGCTAGAGCCAGACAGGTCCTGAACACTGAAGCTTTCTTT; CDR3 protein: CSARARQVLNTEAFF
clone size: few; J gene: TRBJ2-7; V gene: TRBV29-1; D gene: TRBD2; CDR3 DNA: TGCAGCGCGGGGGGTCGGAGCCACTACGAGCAGTACTTC; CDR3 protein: CSAGGRSHYEQYF
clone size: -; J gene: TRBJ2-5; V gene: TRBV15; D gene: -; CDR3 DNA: TGTGCCACCAGCAGAGATGGGGGGACAGAGACCCAGTACTTC; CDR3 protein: CATSRDGGTETQYF
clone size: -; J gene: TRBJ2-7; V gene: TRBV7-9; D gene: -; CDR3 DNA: TGTGCCCGGGGCAGGGCAACCTACGAGCAGTACTTC; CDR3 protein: CARGRATYEQYF
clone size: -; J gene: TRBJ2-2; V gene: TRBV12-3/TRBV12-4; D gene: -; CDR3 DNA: TGTGCCAGCGGAGCGGAGGGGGGGACGAACACCGGGGAGCTGTTTTTT; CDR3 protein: CASGAEGGTNTGELFF
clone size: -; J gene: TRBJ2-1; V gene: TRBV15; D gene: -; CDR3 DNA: TGTGCCACCAGCAGAGATATCGGGCAGCTTCCTCTCTATGAGCAGTTCTTC; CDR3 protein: CATSRDIGQLPLYEQFF
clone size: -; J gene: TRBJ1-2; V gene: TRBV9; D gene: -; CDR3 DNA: TGTGCCAGCAGCGTTTCTGGCTATGGCTACACCTTC; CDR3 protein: CASSVSGYGYTF
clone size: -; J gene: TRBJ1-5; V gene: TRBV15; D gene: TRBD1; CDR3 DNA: TGTGCCACCAGCAGAGACCTAGGTATCTGGACAGGGAATCAGCCCCAGCATTTT; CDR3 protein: CATSRDLGIWTGNQPQHF
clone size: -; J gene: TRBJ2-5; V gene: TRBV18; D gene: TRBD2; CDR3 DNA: TGTGCCAGTCTTCCTGGACTAGCGGCAGCAGAGACCCAGTACTTC; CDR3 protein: CASLPGLAAAETQYF
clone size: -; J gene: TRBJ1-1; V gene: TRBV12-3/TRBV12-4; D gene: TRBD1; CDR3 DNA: TGTGCCAGCAGTCTACAGGGGTTGTGGGGAAACACTGAAGCTTTCTTT; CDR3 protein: CASSLQGLWGNTEAFF
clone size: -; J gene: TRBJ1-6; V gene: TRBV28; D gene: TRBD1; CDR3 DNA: TGTGCCAGCAGTTTCACAGGACAGGGGGCAAGTTCACCCCTCCACTTT; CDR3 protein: CASSFTGQGASSPLHF
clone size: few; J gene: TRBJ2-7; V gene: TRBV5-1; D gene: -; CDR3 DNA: TGCGCCAGCAGCTTGGGTGGGACTGAGGATTCCCTCGAGCAGTACTTC; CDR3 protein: CASSLGGTEDSLEQYF
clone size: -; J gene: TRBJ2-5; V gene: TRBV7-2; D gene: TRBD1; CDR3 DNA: TGTGCCAGCAGCTCAAAGGGGACAGGGGGCTTGGAGACCCAGTACTTC; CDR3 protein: CASSSKGTGGLETQYF
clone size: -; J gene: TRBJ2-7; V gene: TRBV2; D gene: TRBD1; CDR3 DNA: TGTGCCAGCAGTGGAAGACTCCTCGACAGGGGGCGAGAGCAGTACTTC; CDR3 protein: CASSGRLLDRGREQYF
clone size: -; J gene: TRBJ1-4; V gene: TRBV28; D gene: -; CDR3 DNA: TGTGCCAGCACCTGGGGGCGGATTGAAAAACTGTTTTTT; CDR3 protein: CASTWGRIEKLFF
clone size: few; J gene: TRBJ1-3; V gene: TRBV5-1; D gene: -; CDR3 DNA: TGCGCCAGCAGGGGAGGAAACACCATATATTTT; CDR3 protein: CASRGGNTIYF
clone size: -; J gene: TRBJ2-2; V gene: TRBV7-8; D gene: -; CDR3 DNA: TGTGCCAGCAGCCCAAGGTCCTCTCAGATTCGCCGGGAGCTGTTTTTT; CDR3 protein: CASSPRSSQIRRELFF
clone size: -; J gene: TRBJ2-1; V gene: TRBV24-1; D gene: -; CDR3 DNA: TGTGCCACCAGCGTCCCTTGTGTCTACAATGAGCAGTTCTTC; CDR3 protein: CATSVPCVYNEQFF
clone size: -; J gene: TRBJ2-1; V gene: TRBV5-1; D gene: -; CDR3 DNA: TGCGCCAGCGGAAGGGGTCTCTCCTACAATGAGCAGTTCTTC; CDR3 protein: CASGRGLSYNEQFF
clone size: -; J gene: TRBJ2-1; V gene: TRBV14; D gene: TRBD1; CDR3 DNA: TGTGCCAGCAGCCACCCCGTAAGTCGGGGACAGGGGGCTAATGAGCAGTTCTTC; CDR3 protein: CASSHPVSRGQGANEQFF
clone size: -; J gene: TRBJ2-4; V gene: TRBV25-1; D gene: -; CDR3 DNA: TGTGCCAGCAGTACAACTTTAGCCAAAAACATTCAGTACTTC; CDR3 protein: CASSTTLAKNIQYF
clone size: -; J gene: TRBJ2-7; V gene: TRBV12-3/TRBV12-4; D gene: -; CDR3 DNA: TGTGCCAGCAGCTTAGCGGGGACAGGGCTTGAGACCTACGAGCAGTACTTC; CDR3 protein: CASSLAGTGLETYEQYF
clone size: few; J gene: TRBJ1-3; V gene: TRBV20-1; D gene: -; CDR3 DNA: TGCAGTGCTGCCTTGGGACCGCTTGGAAACACCATATATTTT; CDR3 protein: CSAALGPLGNTIYF
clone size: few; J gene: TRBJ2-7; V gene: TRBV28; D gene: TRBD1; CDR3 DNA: TGTGCCAGCAGTTACACGCCGGGACAGGGGGACTACGAGCAGTACTTC; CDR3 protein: CASSYTPGQGDYEQYF
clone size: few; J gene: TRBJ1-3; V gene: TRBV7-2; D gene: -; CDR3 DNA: TGTGCCAGCACTAGCAGCTCTGGAAACACCATATATTTT; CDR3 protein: CASTSSSGNTIYF
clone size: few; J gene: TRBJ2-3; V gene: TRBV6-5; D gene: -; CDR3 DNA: TGTGCCAGCAGTTACCCGACAGGCACAGATACGCAGTATTTT; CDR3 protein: CASSYPTGTDTQYF